Included here is one T cell receptor (beta chain) sequence, with context. Its antigen is not identified. The data were taken from a study of early T cells in non-severe SARS-CoV-2 infection. Study as a whole: Sequenced bulk RNA came from whole blood that was unsorted, and chains were unpaired.

Unique molecular identifiers were affixed to single, distinct cDNA molecules. TCRdb reprocessed the 5' RACE reads via MiXCR and lists one record per CDR3 protein. The table shows approximately 81,000 distinct CDR3 sequences, with approximately 13% occurring only once. CDR1 is SGHVS, CDR2 FQNEAQ, per germline. V gave up 5 bases and J gave up 0 bases, with 14 bases separating them. The CDR3 covers 16 residues. Findings and caveats of the study: There was a bias toward anti-spike CD8 responses in VDJdb matching, which missed private and CD4 specificities.

The TCR originated in an adult who was a healthcare worker with PCR-confirmed SARS-CoV-2 infection or an uninfected control (not recorded which). The V and J genes are TRBV7-8 and TRBJ1-3; no definite D call. The sample consisted of whole blood. The CDR3 coding sequence is TGTGCCAGCAGCGCTAAAAGCGGTCGCTCTGGAAACACCATATATTTT. Protein: CASSAKSGRSGNTIYF.